This T cell receptor beta chain was profiled in a study of control samples from healthy donors and cancer patients. Produced via immunoSEQ multiplex PCR; TCRdb's table is partial and in-frame only. The sample consists of roughly 450,000 clones, about 93% of them appearing once. Sequenced input: PBMCs. The receptor was derived from a man aged 35 to 55 with head and neck cancer.

CDR3 amino acids: CASSQGPNSQLNSPLHF. The CDR3, as DNA: TGCGCCAGCAGCCAGGGACCGAATTCTCAACTGAATTCACCCCTCCACTTT. The chain combines TRBV4-3 with TRBJ1-6, with D perhaps TRBD1 (5 bases). CDR1 LGHNA and CDR2 YSLEER come from the germline V gene. This CDR3 spans 17 amino acids. The ends were cut back, 3 bases at V and 7 bases at J, with 19 bases in the middle.